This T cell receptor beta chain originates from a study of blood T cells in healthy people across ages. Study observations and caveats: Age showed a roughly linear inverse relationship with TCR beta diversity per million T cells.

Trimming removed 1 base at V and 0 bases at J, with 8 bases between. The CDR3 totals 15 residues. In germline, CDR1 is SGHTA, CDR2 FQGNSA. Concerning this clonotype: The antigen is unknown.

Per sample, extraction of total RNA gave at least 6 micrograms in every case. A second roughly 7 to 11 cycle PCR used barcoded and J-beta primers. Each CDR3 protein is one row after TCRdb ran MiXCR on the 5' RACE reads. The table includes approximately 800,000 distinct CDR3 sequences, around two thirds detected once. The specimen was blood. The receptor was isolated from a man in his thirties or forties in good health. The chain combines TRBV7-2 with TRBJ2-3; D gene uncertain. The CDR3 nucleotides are TGTGCCAGCAGCTTAGTAACTATAAGCACAGATACGCAGTATTTT. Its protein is CASSLVTISTDTQYF.